This is a list of T cell receptor beta chains from one sample in a study of CD8 T cells in Susac syndrome. TCRdb re-called the immunoSEQ multiplex PCR reads through MiXCR, storing one row per CDR3 protein. The table lists about 440,000 distinct CDR3 sequences, 85% to 90% of them singletons. Sequenced: CD8+ T cells from PBMCs. The receptors originated from a human donor with multiple sclerosis. The CDR3 runs from the conserved cysteine through the conserved F or W. The D gene is left open where the match is weak. Rows may omit the clone size; those that give it use once, few, many or a size class.

V gene,D gene,clone size,J gene,CDR3 DNA,CDR3 protein
TRBV27,TRBD1,NA,TRBJ1-2,TGTGCCGCTCGGACAGGTCCTAACTATGGCTACACCTTC,CAARTGPNYGYTF
TRBV5-1,TRBD1,NA,TRBJ2-7,TGCGCCAGCAGCTGGCCTCCGGACAGGGAGAGTGGCGAGCAGTACTTC,CASSWPPDRESGEQYF
TRBV5-1,NA,NA,TRBJ1-2,TGCGCCAGCAGCTTGATAGGGCCAGTTGGAAACTATGGCTACACCTTC,CASSLIGPVGNYGYTF
TRBV19,NA,NA,TRBJ1-1,TGTGCCAGTAGTATAGCACAGGAGGGGAGGGCGACTGAAGCTTTCTTT,CASSIAQEGRATEAFF
TRBV4-1,NA,NA,TRBJ1-2,TGCGCCAGCAGCCAAAGCCCCCATGGCTACACCTTC,CASSQSPHGYTF
TRBV20-1,TRBD2,NA,TRBJ2-3,TGCAGTGCTCGCGCCCTACTAGCGGGAGGTTCAGATACGCAGTATTTT,CSARALLAGGSDTQYF
TRBV6-2/TRBV6-3,NA,NA,TRBJ2-3,TGTGCCAGCAGACCCGGACTCGCTAGCACAGATACGCAGTATTTT,CASRPGLASTDTQYF
TRBV28,TRBD1,few,TRBJ2-7,TGTGCCAGCAGTTCTTCCGGGACAGGGGTCCTCTACGAGCAGTACTTC,CASSSSGTGVLYEQYF
TRBV12-3/TRBV12-4,NA,NA,TRBJ2-3,TGTGCCAGCAGTTCCGGACTGGAGGTAGATACGCAGTATTTT,CASSSGLEVDTQYF
TRBV7-9,TRBD2,NA,TRBJ2-3,TGTGCCAGCAGCTCTTCCTCTCTAGCGGGAGGAGTTAGCGCAGATACGCAGTATTTT,CASSSSSLAGGVSADTQYF
TRBV4-1,NA,NA,TRBJ1-1,TGCGCCAGCAGCCAAGTCAGTTTCCCTGAAGCTTTCTTT,CASSQVSFPEAFF